This record looks at one TCR beta chain sequence and its context. Its antigen is undetermined. Per the germline V gene, CDR1 is MNHEY and CDR2 is SVGAGI. The CDR3 loop spans 14 amino acids. Losses at the gene ends were 5 bases for V and 13 bases for J; bases not matched to a gene: 12. Study-level results: Tumor memory CD4+ T cell TCR gene usage was found to cluster with blood and lymph node memory CD4+ cells and with lymph node naive CD4+ cells. The larger cohort examined one V-J beta rearrangement, not whole repertoires.

After constant-region reverse-primer amplification, full-length variable regions underwent semi-nested PCR with Nested Universal Primer A. Via MiXCR, TCRdb re-called the 5' RACE reads, giving one row per CDR3 protein. Among 32,000 or so distinct CDR3 sequences listed, 25% to 30% were seen once. Tregs were sorted as CD4+CD25+CD127-/low cells. The material sequenced was tumor-infiltrating Tregs sorted from the breast tumor. The chain recombines TRBV6-5 with TRBJ2-1; 9 bases map to TRBD2. The sequence came from a female donor with breast cancer. The CDR3 sequence is CASSLSGSGSKQFF. The CDR3 nucleotides are TGTGCCAGCAGTCTTAGCGGGAGCGGGAGTAAACAGTTCTTC.